The sequence of this TCR beta chain was determined in a study of long-term antiretroviral therapy in people with HIV. General study results and limits: Against controls, HIV repertoires showed narrower ranges of CDR3 length.

On this clone itself: What it binds is unknown.

The CDR3 contains 12 residues. Trimming cost V 5 bases and J 3 bases, with 5 bases left between them. The germline gives CDR1 ENHRY, CDR2 SYGVKD. Survey-level resolution applied to immunoSEQ assay v3.0. TCRdb's copy holds only in-frame clones and misses some; the assay was immunoSEQ multiplex PCR. The data hold about 26,000 clones, with approximately 80% observed a single time. The starting material was unsorted PBMCs, obtained 1.1 years before starting antiretroviral therapy. The chain links TRBV10-3 to TRBJ1-5, with D hard to call. The sequence derives from a woman aged 30 to 39 with HIV. CDR3 nucleotides: TGTGCCATCAGTAACAACAATCAGCCCCAGCATTTT. Amino acids: CAISNNNQPQHF.